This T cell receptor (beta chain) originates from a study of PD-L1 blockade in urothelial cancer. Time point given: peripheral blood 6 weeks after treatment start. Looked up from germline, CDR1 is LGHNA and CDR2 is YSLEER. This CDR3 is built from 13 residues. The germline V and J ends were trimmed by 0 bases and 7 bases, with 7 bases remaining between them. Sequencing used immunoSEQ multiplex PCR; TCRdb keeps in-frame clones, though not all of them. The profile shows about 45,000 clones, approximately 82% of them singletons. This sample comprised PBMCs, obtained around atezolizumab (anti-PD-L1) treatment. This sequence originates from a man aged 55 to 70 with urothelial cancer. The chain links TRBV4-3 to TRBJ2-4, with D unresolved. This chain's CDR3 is CASSQEVANIQYF. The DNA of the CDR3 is TGCGCCAGCAGCCAAGAGGTAGCCAACATTCAGTACTTC.